This T cell receptor (beta chain) was documented in a study of cytotoxic CD8 clonotypes in ibrutinib-treated CLL. Background on the study: Once treatment had gone on for a median of approximately 11 months, range 6 to 36, response samples were drawn.

Germline trimming cut 5 bases from V and 3 bases from J; bases unmatched to any gene: 7. The CDR3 length is 17 residues. In germline, CDR1 is MNHEY, CDR2 SMNVEV (reference sequence). The method was immunoSEQ multiplex PCR; TCRdb's version includes in-frame clones alone and lacks a portion of them. The sample records some 350,000 clones, 67% being singletons. The sequencing used PBMCs, collected after 36 months of ibrutinib treatment. The chain links TRBV27 to TRBJ2-2; 12 bases are shared with TRBD1. The clonotype comes from a human donor with chronic lymphocytic leukemia. In nucleotides, the CDR3 is TGTGCCAGCAGTCTCGGGACAGGGGGCATGTACACCGGGGAGCTGTTTTTT. As protein: CASSLGTGGMYTGELFF.